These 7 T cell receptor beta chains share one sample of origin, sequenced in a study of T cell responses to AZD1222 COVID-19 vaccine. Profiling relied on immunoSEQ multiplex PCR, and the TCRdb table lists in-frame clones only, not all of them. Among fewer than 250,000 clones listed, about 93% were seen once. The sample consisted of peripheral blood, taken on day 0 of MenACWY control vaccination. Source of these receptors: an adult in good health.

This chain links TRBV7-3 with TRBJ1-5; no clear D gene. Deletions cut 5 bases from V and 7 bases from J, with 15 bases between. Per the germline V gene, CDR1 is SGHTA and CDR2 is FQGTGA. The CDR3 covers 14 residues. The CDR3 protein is CASSLGPGLQPQHF. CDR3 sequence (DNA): TGTGCCAGCAGCCTCGGCCCCGGTCTACAGCCCCAGCATTTT.

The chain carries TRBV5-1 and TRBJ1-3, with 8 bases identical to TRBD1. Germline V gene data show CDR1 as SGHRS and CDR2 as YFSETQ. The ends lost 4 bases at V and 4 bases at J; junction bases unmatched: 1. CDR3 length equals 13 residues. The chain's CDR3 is CASSGQGGNTIYF. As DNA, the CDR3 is TGCGCCAGCAGCGGACAGGGCGGAAACACCATATATTTT.

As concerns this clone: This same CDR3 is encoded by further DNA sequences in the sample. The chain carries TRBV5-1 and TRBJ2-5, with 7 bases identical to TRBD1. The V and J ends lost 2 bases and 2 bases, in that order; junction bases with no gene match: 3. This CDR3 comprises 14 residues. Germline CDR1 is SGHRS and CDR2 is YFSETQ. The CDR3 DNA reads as TGCGCCAGCAGCTTAGGGACAGCGCAAGAGACCCAGTACTTC. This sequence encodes CASSLGTAQETQYF.

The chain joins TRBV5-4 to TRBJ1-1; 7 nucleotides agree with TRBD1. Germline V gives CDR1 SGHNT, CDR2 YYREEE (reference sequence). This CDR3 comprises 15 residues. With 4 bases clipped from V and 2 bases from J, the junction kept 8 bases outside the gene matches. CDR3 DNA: TGTGCCAGCAGCCCGGCCGGGACAGCTAACACTGAAGCTTTCTTT. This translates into CASSPAGTANTEAFF.

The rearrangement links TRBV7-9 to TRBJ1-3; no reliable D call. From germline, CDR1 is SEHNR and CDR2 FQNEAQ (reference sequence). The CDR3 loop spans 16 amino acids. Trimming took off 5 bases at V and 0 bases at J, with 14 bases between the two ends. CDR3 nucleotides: TGTGCCAGCAGCCCTGGGGTTTTTAGCTCTGGAAACACCATATATTTT. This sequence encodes CASSPGVFSSGNTIYF.

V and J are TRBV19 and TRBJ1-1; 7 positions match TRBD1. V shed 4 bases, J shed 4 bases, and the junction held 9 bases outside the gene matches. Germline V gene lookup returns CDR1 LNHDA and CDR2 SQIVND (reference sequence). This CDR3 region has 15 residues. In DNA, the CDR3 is TGTGCCAGTAGTACCGAGACAGGGCCTGGCACTGAAGCTTTCTTT. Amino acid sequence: CASSTETGPGTEAFF.

For the CDR3, the DNA is TGCGCCAGCAGCCGCCCGCCCGACACTGAAGCTTTCTTT. Its protein is CASSRPPDTEAFF. The chain uses TRBV5-1 and TRBJ1-1, with D unclear. The germline CDR1 and CDR2 sequences are SGHRS and YFSETQ. Deletions cut 4 bases from V and 3 bases from J, with 10 bases between. This CDR3 is 13 amino acids long.